A selection of T cell receptor beta chains follows, all from one sample in a study of cytomegalovirus exposure and HLA in healthy donors. Sequenced by immunoSEQ multiplex PCR; TCRdb stores in-frame clones only, minus some. The table has some 110,000 clones, around 75% seen once. Sequencing was done on a sample of PBMCs. The receptors originated from a woman between 18 and 29 years old in good health and CMV-seronegative. Each CDR3 is given with its conserved first and last residue. D genes are given only for firm matches. Part of the rows lack a size; the others show once, few, many or a class for expanded clones.

d_call	clone_size	v_call	j_call	cdr3_nt	cdr3_aa
TRBD2	few	TRBV7-9	TRBJ2-2	TGTGCCAGCAGCCCCAGACTAGCGGGGTCCAACACCGGGGAGCTGTTTTTT	CASSPRLAGSNTGELFF
.	.	TRBV29-1	TRBJ2-3	TGCAGCGTTGAACGGGGTACAGATACGCAGTATTTT	CSVERGTDTQYF
.	.	TRBV2	TRBJ1-1	TGTGCCAGCAGGGGACACCCGCCGAACACTGAAGCTTTCTTT	CASRGHPPNTEAFF
TRBD1	once	TRBV15	TRBJ2-5	TGTGCCACCAGCGGAGACAGGGTTCAGGCAGAGACCCAGTACTTC	CATSGDRVQAETQYF
.	.	TRBV5-4	TRBJ2-7	TGTGCCAGCAGCTTGGGACAGGAGGCTCCACGGGAGCAGTACTTC	CASSLGQEAPREQYF
TRBD1	.	TRBV7-2	TRBJ2-1	TGTGCCAGCAGCTTAGTGAAGGGGGCAAATGAGCAGTTCTTC	CASSLVKGANEQFF
.	.	TRBV6-5	TRBJ2-6	TGTGCCATCTCTGCGAGCTCTGGGGCCAACGTCCTGACTTTC	CAISASSGANVLTF
TRBD1	.	TRBV6-1	TRBJ1-1	TGTGCCACCAAGGACAGGGGGACGAACACTGAAGCTTTCTTT	CATKDRGTNTEAFF
.	.	TRBV5-1	TRBJ1-2	TGCGCCAGCAGCTTGGATCCGGGGTTAGGACTATATGGCTACACCTTC	CASSLDPGLGLYGYTF
.	.	TRBV5-1	TRBJ2-1	TGCGCCAGCAGCTTGGGGGAGACAACATACAATGAGCAGTTCTTC	CASSLGETTYNEQFF
.	.	TRBV19	TRBJ2-1	TGTGCCAGTAGATCCTGGGGCGTCTCGATGGACTCCTACAATGAGCAGTTCTTC	CASRSWGVSMDSYNEQFF
TRBD1	.	TRBV10-3	TRBJ2-7	TGTGCCATCACTCCTGGACAGGGGGCCTACGAGCAGTACTTC	CAITPGQGAYEQYF
.	.	TRBV6-1	TRBJ1-1	TGTGCCAGCATTTATGGGGGGGAAGCTTTCTTT	CASIYGGEAFF
TRBD2	.	TRBV5-1	TRBJ2-7	TGCGCCAGCAGCCTCCCTACGGGGGGGGCCTCCGAGCAGTACTTC	CASSLPTGGASEQYF
TRBD1	.	TRBV7-2	TRBJ2-7	TGTGCCAGCAGCTTAGAATGGACAGGGGTCCGCGAGCAGTACTTC	CASSLEWTGVREQYF
TRBD1	once	TRBV28	TRBJ2-5	TGTGCCAGCAGGCAATGGACAGGGGGCGAAGAGACCCAGTACTTC	CASRQWTGGEETQYF
.	.	TRBV6-1	TRBJ2-5	TGTGCCAGCAGAGACAGGCCTTGGATCCAGTACTTC	CASRDRPWIQYF
TRBD1	.	TRBV19	TRBJ2-3	TGTGCCAGTAGTTTCACAGGGGTAACAGATACGCAGTATTTT	CASSFTGVTDTQYF
.	.	TRBV15	TRBJ1-2	TGTGCCACCAGCAGAGGAGACAGCTATGGCTACACCTTC	CATSRGDSYGYTF
.	once	TRBV5-8	TRBJ1-5	TGTGCCAGCAGCCAGGGATATGGCAATCAGCCCCAGCATTTT	CASSQGYGNQPQHF
TRBD1	.	TRBV2	TRBJ2-5	TGTGCCAGCCGAGACAGGGAAAAAAAAGAGACCCAGTACTTC	CASRDREKKETQYF
.	.	TRBV7-9	TRBJ1-1	TGTGCCAGCAATCCAAGCGTCGAGTGGACTGAAGCTTTCTTT	CASNPSVEWTEAFF
.	.	TRBV5-1	TRBJ2-7	TGCGCCAGCACCCGGGGGGCAGGGGAAGGCGAGCAGTACTTC	CASTRGAGEGEQYF
TRBD1	.	TRBV25-1	TRBJ1-2	TGTGCCAGTGAGGGGGCGTCAGCGGTCTACACCTTC	CASEGASAVYTF
TRBD2	.	TRBV30	TRBJ2-1	TGTGCTGGTGCTAGCGGGGGGGCAGTTGAGCAGTTCTTC	CAGASGGAVEQFF
.	.	TRBV28	TRBJ2-3	TGTGCCAGCAGTTGGCGAGGAGGGACAGATACGCAGTATTTT	CASSWRGGTDTQYF
TRBD2	.	TRBV9	TRBJ2-2	TGTGCCAGCAGCGCTCCGGGACTAGCGGGGTCGGGCACCGGGGAGCTGTTTTTT	CASSAPGLAGSGTGELFF
.	.	TRBV7-9	TRBJ2-5	TGTGCCAGCAGCGCCGGACACATTGAAGAGACCCAGTACTTC	CASSAGHIEETQYF
.	.	TRBV19	TRBJ2-7	TGTGCCAGTAGTAATATATGGGAGGTCAGTTCCAACGAGCAGTACTTC	CASSNIWEVSSNEQYF
TRBD1	.	TRBV9	TRBJ1-4	TGTGCCAGCAGCACCGGGGACAGGGAAAAACTGTTTTTT	CASSTGDREKLFF
TRBD1	few	TRBV5-6	TRBJ1-2	TGTGCCAGCAACTCGGACAGGGCCGTCTACGGCTACACCTTC	CASNSDRAVYGYTF
.	.	TRBV5-1	TRBJ2-2	TGCGCCAGCAACCAGGGCTCGAACACCGGGGAGCTGTTTTTT	CASNQGSNTGELFF
TRBD2	.	TRBV6-6	TRBJ2-5	TGTGCCAGCAGTCCGCTAGCGGGGGGGAACCAAGAGACCCAGTACTTC	CASSPLAGGNQETQYF
TRBD1	.	TRBV5-4	TRBJ1-1	TGTGCCAGCAGCTTACAGGGGGCAAACACTGAAGCTTTCTTT	CASSLQGANTEAFF
.	.	TRBV10-2	TRBJ1-1	TGCGCCAGCTGGCGGGGGGAGAACACTGAAGCTTTCTTT	CASWRGENTEAFF
.	.	TRBV6-1	TRBJ1-1	TGTGCCAGCATTCAAACAGGGCCGGGTTACGCTTTCTTT	CASIQTGPGYAFF
.	.	TRBV5-1	TRBJ2-5	TGCGCCAGCAGCTTGCAGGGGACAGAGACCCAGTACTTC	CASSLQGTETQYF
.	.	TRBV5-6	TRBJ1-2	TGTGCCAGCAGCTTACAGGTCACTAACTATGGCTACACCTTC	CASSLQVTNYGYTF
.	.	TRBV5-1	TRBJ1-1	TGCGCCAGCAGCTTTGAGGGAAGGCTGTCTGAAGCTTTCTTT	CASSFEGRLSEAFF
TRBD1	.	TRBV6-1	TRBJ2-7	TGTGCCAGCAGTTGGGACAGGGGCAACGAGCAGTACTTC	CASSWDRGNEQYF
TRBD1	.	TRBV15	TRBJ2-1	TGTGCCACCAGCATGGAACAGGGGGCTTACAATGAGCAGTTCTTC	CATSMEQGAYNEQFF
.	.	TRBV6-5	TRBJ2-5	TGTGCCAGCAGCTCGCACTCTCAAGAGACCCAGTACTTC	CASSSHSQETQYF
.	few	TRBV30	TRBJ2-3	TGTGCCTGGAATGGGGGCTTAGAGGATACGCAGTATTTT	CAWNGGLEDTQYF
TRBD1	.	TRBV27	TRBJ1-2	TGTGCCAGCAGCGCGACAGGGGGGAACTATGGCTACACCTTC	CASSATGGNYGYTF
.	.	TRBV28	TRBJ1-1	TGTGCCAGCAGTTTTCCCCTCGACACTGAAGCTTTCTTT	CASSFPLDTEAFF